This TCR beta chain was captured by sequencing in a study of shared clonotypes between healthy human individuals. 150 to 250 ng DNA, 30,000 to 35,000 T cell genomes, went into each sorted-subset replicate PCR. Clones were sequenced by immunoSEQ multiplex PCR, and TCRdb holds only the in-frame ones, with some missing. The sample includes 190,000 or so clones, 85% to 95% seen only once; the top ten take about 0.067%. CDR1 WNHNN and CDR2 SYGVQD come from the germline V gene (reference sequence). V was shortened by 7 bases and J by 0 bases, with 10 bases between the two germline ends. There are 13 residues in the CDR3.

This receptor was identified in a woman aged 25 to 39 in good health. Sequences were obtained from naive CD4+ T cells sorted from blood. As for subset: CD45RA+ positively selected. The genes are TRBV10-1 and TRBJ2-7; D not certain. Here the CDR3 reads CASNRTSSYEQYF. The CDR3 DNA reads as TGCGCCAGCAATCGAACAAGCTCCTACGAGCAGTACTTC.